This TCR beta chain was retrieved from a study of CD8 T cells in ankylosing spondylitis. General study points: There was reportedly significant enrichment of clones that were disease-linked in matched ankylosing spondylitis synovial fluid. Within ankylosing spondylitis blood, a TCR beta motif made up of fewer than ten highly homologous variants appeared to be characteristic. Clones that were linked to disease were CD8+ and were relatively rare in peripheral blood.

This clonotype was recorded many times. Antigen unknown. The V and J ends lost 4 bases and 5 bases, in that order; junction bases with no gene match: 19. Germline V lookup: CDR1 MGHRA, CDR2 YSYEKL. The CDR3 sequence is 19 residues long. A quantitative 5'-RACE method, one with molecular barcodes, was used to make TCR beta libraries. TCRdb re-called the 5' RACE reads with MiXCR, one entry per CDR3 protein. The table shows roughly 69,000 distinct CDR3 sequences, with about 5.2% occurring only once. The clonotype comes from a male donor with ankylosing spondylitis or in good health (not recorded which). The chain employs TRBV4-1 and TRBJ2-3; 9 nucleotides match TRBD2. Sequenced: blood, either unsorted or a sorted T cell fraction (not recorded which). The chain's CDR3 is CASSPEPTRLAGPGDTQYF. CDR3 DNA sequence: TGCGCCAGCAGCCCCGAGCCGACGCGGCTAGCGGGGCCCGGAGATACGCAGTATTTT.